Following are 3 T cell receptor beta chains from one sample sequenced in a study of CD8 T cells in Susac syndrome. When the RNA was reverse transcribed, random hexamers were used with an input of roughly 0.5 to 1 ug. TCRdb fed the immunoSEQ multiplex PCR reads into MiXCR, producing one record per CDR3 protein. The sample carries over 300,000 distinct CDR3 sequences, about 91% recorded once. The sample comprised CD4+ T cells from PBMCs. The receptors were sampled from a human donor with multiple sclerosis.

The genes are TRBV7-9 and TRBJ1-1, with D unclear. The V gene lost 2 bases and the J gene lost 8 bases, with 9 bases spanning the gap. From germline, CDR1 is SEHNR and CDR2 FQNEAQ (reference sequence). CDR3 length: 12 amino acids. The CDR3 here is CASSLWLGEAFF. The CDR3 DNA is TGTGCCAGCAGCTTATGGTTAGGAGAAGCTTTCTTT.

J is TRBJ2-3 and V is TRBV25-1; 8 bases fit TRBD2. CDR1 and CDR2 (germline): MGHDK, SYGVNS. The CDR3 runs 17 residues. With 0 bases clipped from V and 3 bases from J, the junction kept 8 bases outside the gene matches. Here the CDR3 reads CASSEYSGGGRTDTQYF. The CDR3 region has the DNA TGTGCCAGCAGTGAATATTCGGGCGGGGGGAGAACAGATACGCAGTATTTT.

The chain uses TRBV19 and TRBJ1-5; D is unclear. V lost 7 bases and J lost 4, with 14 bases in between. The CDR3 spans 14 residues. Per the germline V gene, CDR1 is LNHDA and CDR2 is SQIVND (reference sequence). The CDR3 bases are TGTGCCAGTACTCTCGACGGTTTTAATCAGCCCCAGCATTTT. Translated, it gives CASTLDGFNQPQHF. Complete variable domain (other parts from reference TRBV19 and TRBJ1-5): DGGITQSPKYLFRKEGQNVTLSCEQNLNHDAMYWYRQDPGQGLRLIYYSQIVNDFQKGDIAEGYSVSREKKESFPLTVTSAQKNPTAFYLCASTLDGFNQPQHFGDGTRLSIL.